A selection of T cell receptor beta chains follows, all from one sample in a study of regulatory T cells in long-lasting Graves disease. TCRdb processed the multiplex PCR reads anew with MiXCR; each CDR3 protein has one entry. The sample includes approximately 400,000 distinct CDR3 sequences, just under 15% of them seen just once. This same sample was also taken into another study, of T cells in Graves' hyperthyroidism and ophthalmopathy.

The source material was peripheral blood mononuclear cells (PBMCs), sampled at new diagnosis, from a patient treated with antithyroid drugs. These receptors came from a woman between 25 and 40 years old with Graves disease. CDR3s include the opening cysteine and the closing phenylalanine or tryptophan. Each record gives: V gene, J gene, D gene, clone size, CDR3 DNA, CDR3 protein. The D gene is left open where the match is weak. Expanded clones get a size class; other rows say once, few or many, or leave the size out.

V: TRBV20-1
J: TRBJ2-5
D: TRBD2
size: few
DNA: TGCAGTGCTAGAGCGGGAGGGCGGGAGACCCAGTACTTC
CDR3: CSARAGGRETQYF

V: TRBV7-9
J: TRBJ1-4
D: NA
size: NA
DNA: TGTGCCAGCAGCCTCCGTGCTGGTGCAACTAATGAAAAACTGTTTTTT
CDR3: CASSLRAGATNEKLFF

V: TRBV6-1
J: TRBJ1-5
D: NA
size: NA
DNA: TGTGCCAGCTTTGACAGCTTCAATCAGCCCCAGCATTTT
CDR3: CASFDSFNQPQHF

V: TRBV5-4
J: TRBJ2-3
D: NA
size: NA
DNA: TGTGCCAGCAGCTTGTTTGCCGGCACAGATACGCAGTATTTT
CDR3: CASSLFAGTDTQYF

V: TRBV6-2/TRBV6-3
J: TRBJ2-1
D: TRBD2
size: NA
DNA: TGTGCCAGCATTCCCGGGATAGCGGGAGTCGATGAGCAGTTCTTC
CDR3: CASIPGIAGVDEQFF

V: TRBV28
J: TRBJ2-5
D: TRBD1
size: many
DNA: TGTGCCAGCAGTTTAATGGACAGGGGTCCCCAGTACTTC
CDR3: CASSLMDRGPQYF

V: TRBV7-2
J: TRBJ2-1
D: TRBD2
size: many
DNA: TGTGCCAGCAGCTTAGCACCCAATAGCGGGAGACGGAATGAGCAGTTCTTC
CDR3: CASSLAPNSGRRNEQFF

V: TRBV6-1
J: TRBJ2-3
D: TRBD2
size: many
DNA: TGTGCCAGCAGTCCGAACTACGCTAGCGGGACTAGCACAGATACGCAGTATTTT
CDR3: CASSPNYASGTSTDTQYF

V: TRBV19
J: TRBJ2-5
D: NA
size: NA
DNA: TGTGCCAGTAGTATGTCAGCCCGCTTTCCCCAAGAGACCCAGTACTTC
CDR3: CASSMSARFPQETQYF

V: TRBV18
J: TRBJ1-2
D: TRBD1
size: many
DNA: TGTGCCAGCTCACCTGCCGGGACAGAGATTAACTATGGCTACACCTTC
CDR3: CASSPAGTEINYGYTF

V: TRBV6-2/TRBV6-3
J: TRBJ2-6
D: NA
size: many
DNA: TGTGCCAGCAGTTACTCGAGGGGTACAGGGGCCAACGTCCTGACTTTC
CDR3: CASSYSRGTGANVLTF

V: TRBV18
J: TRBJ1-1
D: NA
size: NA
DNA: TGTGCCAGCTCACCGGGTCAGGGGCAAAAGAACACTGAAGCTTTCTTT
CDR3: CASSPGQGQKNTEAFF

V: TRBV20-1
J: TRBJ2-7
D: TRBD2
size: many
DNA: TGCAGTGCTAGAGAGGACTTGACTAGCGGGACCTACGAGCAGTACTTC
CDR3: CSAREDLTSGTYEQYF

V: TRBV7-9
J: TRBJ2-7
D: TRBD2
size: few
DNA: TGTGCCAGCAGCCAATCCTCCAGCGGGACCCCTTACGAGCAGTACTTC
CDR3: CASSQSSSGTPYEQYF

V: TRBV27
J: TRBJ1-2
D: NA
size: many
DNA: TGTGCCAGCAGCCCTATGGGTGACTTACATGGCTACACCTTC
CDR3: CASSPMGDLHGYTF

V: TRBV19
J: TRBJ2-1
D: TRBD1
size: NA
DNA: TGTGCCAGTAGTATACGCGCGGGACAGGGAGACAATGAGCAGTTCTTC
CDR3: CASSIRAGQGDNEQFF

V: TRBV30
J: TRBJ1-3
D: TRBD1
size: many
DNA: TGTGCCTGTGGACAGGCTGGAAACACCATATATTTT
CDR3: CACGQAGNTIYF

V: TRBV11-1
J: TRBJ1-5
D: NA
size: many
DNA: TGTGCCAGCAGCTTAGATTCACAGGGAAACAATCAGCCCCAGCATTTT
CDR3: CASSLDSQGNNQPQHF

V: TRBV11-2
J: TRBJ2-7
D: NA
size: many
DNA: TGTGCCAGCAGCGCAGGGAGGCTCGAGCAGTACTTC
CDR3: CASSAGRLEQYF

V: TRBV12-3/TRBV12-4
J: TRBJ2-2
D: TRBD2
size: many
DNA: TGTGCCAGCAGTCCGCTAGCGGGAGACACCGGGGAGCTGTTTTTT
CDR3: CASSPLAGDTGELFF

V: TRBV4-1
J: TRBJ2-1
D: TRBD2
size: NA
DNA: TGCGCCAGCAGTGCGCTAGCGGGAGTTGATGAGCAGTTCTTC
CDR3: CASSALAGVDEQFF

V: TRBV30
J: TRBJ1-4
D: NA
size: few
DNA: TGTGCCTGGAGTGTGTTCCCCGGGGCGCAGGTTAGTGAAAAACTGTTTTTT
CDR3: CAWSVFPGAQVSEKLFF

V: TRBV6-1
J: TRBJ1-3
D: NA
size: many
DNA: TGTGCCAGCAGTCGATCCAAGGGAAACACCATATATTTT
CDR3: CASSRSKGNTIYF

V: TRBV20-1
J: TRBJ1-4
D: NA
size: NA
DNA: TGCAGTGCTCCATTGAGGGGAGGCGAGGAACTGTTTTTT
CDR3: CSAPLRGGEELFF

V: TRBV11-2
J: TRBJ2-7
D: NA
size: many
DNA: TGTGCCAGCAGGGGGAGTGGGTCCTACGAGCAGTACTTC
CDR3: CASRGSGSYEQYF

V: TRBV2
J: TRBJ2-3
D: TRBD2
size: many
DNA: TGTGCCAGCAGTAGACTAGCATCAAGCACAGATACGCAGTATTTT
CDR3: CASSRLASSTDTQYF

V: TRBV6-1
J: TRBJ1-1
D: TRBD1
size: NA
DNA: TGTGCCAGCAGCCGTGACAGGGGGGCCTTTACTGAAGCTTTCTTT
CDR3: CASSRDRGAFTEAFF

V: TRBV3-1
J: TRBJ2-3
D: NA
size: many
DNA: TGTGCCAGCAGCTCCGGGGATACGCAGTATTTT
CDR3: CASSSGDTQYF

V: TRBV29-1
J: TRBJ2-2
D: NA
size: many
DNA: TGCAGCGTTGTGTCCGGGTGGAACACCGGGGAGCTGTTTTTT
CDR3: CSVVSGWNTGELFF

V: TRBV2
J: TRBJ2-7
D: TRBD2
size: many
DNA: TGTGCCAGCAGTGAATGGGGGGGTAAAGGGTCAGCCTACGAGCAGTACTTC
CDR3: CASSEWGGKGSAYEQYF

V: TRBV7-7
J: TRBJ2-7
D: NA
size: NA
DNA: TGTGCTAGCAGCTTAGTTGACGGGGACCGAACCTACGAGCAGTACTTC
CDR3: CASSLVDGDRTYEQYF

V: TRBV10-3
J: TRBJ2-5
D: TRBD2
size: many
DNA: TGTGCCATCAGTGAGTCAGGCGGGAGGGCCCTGGAGACCCAGTACTTC
CDR3: CAISESGGRALETQYF

V: TRBV7-6
J: TRBJ1-1
D: NA
size: few
DNA: TGTGCCAGCAGCTTAGGGGAGGAGATGAACACTGAAGCTTTCTTT
CDR3: CASSLGEEMNTEAFF

V: TRBV29-1
J: TRBJ1-4
D: TRBD1
size: many
DNA: TGCAGCGTTGAAGATCCGGGACAGGGGGATGAAAAACTGTTTTTT
CDR3: CSVEDPGQGDEKLFF

V: TRBV20-1
J: TRBJ1-5
D: TRBD1
size: few
DNA: TGCAGTGCAACGACAGGGAGTGGGAATCAGCCCCAGCATTTT
CDR3: CSATTGSGNQPQHF

V: TRBV9
J: TRBJ2-5
D: NA
size: few
DNA: TGTGCCAGCAGCGTCGGGGGAGCCGGCGAGACCCAGTACTTC
CDR3: CASSVGGAGETQYF

V: TRBV28
J: TRBJ1-5
D: TRBD1
size: NA
DNA: TGTGCCTCGGCGACAGGGGGCTTTCAGCCCCAGCATTTT
CDR3: CASATGGFQPQHF

V: TRBV7-9
J: TRBJ2-5
D: NA
size: many
DNA: TGTGCCAGCAGCTTCGCAGGTACCCAAGAGACCCAGTACTTC
CDR3: CASSFAGTQETQYF

V: TRBV7-2
J: TRBJ2-3
D: NA
size: NA
DNA: TGTGCCAGCAGCCCCAGGATTGTAGGGGGGATCCCAGATACGCAGTATTTT
CDR3: CASSPRIVGGIPDTQYF

V: TRBV18
J: TRBJ1-2
D: NA
size: NA
DNA: TGTGCCAGCTCACCATCTGGAAGGGCTGTCTATGGCTACACCTTC
CDR3: CASSPSGRAVYGYTF

V: TRBV28
J: TRBJ2-7
D: TRBD2
size: few
DNA: TGTGCCAGCAGTTTATGGCCCCGGGGGGGCGAGCAGTACTTC
CDR3: CASSLWPRGGEQYF

V: TRBV7-8
J: TRBJ1-3
D: NA
size: many
DNA: TGTGCCAGCAGCATAACGTCGACAGGTGCTGGAAACACCATATATTTT
CDR3: CASSITSTGAGNTIYF

V: TRBV6-5
J: TRBJ2-1
D: TRBD2
size: many
DNA: TGTGCCAGCAGTTACACCGGACTAGCGGGAGTTATCGGGCCCTACAATGAGCAGTTCTTC
CDR3: CASSYTGLAGVIGPYNEQFF

V: TRBV9
J: TRBJ2-3
D: TRBD2
size: many
DNA: TGTGCCAGCAGCCCCGTGATAGCGGGGACGCAGTATTTT
CDR3: CASSPVIAGTQYF

V: TRBV19
J: TRBJ2-1
D: NA
size: NA
DNA: TGTGCCAGTATGCGGACGAAGTACTCCTACAATGAGCAGTTCTTC
CDR3: CASMRTKYSYNEQFF

V: TRBV3-1
J: TRBJ2-1
D: NA
size: many
DNA: TGTGCCAGCAGCCAAGCATCTGGGGCAAGGTACAATGAGCAGTTCTTC
CDR3: CASSQASGARYNEQFF

V: TRBV2
J: TRBJ2-3
D: NA
size: few
DNA: TGTGCCAGCAGGACTTATGGGCTTAGCACAGATACGCAGTATTTT
CDR3: CASRTYGLSTDTQYF